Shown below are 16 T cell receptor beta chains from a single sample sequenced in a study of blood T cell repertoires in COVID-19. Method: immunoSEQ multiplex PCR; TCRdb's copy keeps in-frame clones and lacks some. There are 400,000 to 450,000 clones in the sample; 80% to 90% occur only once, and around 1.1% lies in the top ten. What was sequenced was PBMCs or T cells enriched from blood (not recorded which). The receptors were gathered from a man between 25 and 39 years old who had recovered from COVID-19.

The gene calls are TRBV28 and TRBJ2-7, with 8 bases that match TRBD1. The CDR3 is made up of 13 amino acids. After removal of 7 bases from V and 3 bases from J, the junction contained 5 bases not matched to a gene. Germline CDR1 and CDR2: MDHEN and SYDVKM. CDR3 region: CASTPGTGYEQYF. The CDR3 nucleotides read TGTGCCAGCACTCCCGGGACAGGCTACGAGCAGTACTTC. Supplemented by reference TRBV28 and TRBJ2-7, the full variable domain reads DVKVTQSSRYLVKRTGEKVFLECVQDMDHENMFWYRQDPGLGLRLIYFSYDVKMKEKGDIPEGYSVSREKKERFSLILESASTNQTSMYLCASTPGTGYEQYFGPGTRLTVT.

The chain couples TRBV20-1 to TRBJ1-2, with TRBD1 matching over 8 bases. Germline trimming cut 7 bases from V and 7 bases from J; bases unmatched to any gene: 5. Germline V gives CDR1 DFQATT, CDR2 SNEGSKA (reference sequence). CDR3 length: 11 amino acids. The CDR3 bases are TGCAGTGTGGGCAGGGGGCTTGGCTACACCTTC. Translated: CSVGRGLGYTF.

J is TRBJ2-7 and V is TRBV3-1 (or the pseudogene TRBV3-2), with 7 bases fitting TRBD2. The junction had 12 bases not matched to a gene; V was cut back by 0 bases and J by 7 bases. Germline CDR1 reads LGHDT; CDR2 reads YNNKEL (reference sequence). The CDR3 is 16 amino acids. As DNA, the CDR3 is TGTGCCAGCAGCCAAGAAGGGCTAGCGGCTCTCCTGGAGCAGTACTTC. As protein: CASSQEGLAALLEQYF.

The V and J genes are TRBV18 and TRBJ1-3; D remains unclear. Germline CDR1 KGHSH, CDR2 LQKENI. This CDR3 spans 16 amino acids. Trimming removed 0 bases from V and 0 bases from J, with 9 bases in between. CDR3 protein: CASSPPMGRSGNTIYF. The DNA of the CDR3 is TGTGCCAGCTCACCACCGATGGGCCGCTCTGGAAACACCATATATTTT.

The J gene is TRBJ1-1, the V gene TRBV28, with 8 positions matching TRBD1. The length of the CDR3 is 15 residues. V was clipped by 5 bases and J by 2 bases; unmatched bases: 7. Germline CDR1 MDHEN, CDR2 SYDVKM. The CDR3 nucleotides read TGTGCCAGCAGTGTACCCGGGACAGGTAACACTGAAGCTTTCTTT. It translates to CASSVPGTGNTEAFF.

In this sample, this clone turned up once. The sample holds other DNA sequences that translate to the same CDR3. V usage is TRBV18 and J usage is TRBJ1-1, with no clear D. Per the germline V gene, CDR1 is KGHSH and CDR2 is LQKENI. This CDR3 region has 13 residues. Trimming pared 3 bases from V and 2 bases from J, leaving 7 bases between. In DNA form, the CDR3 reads TGTGCCAGCTCACCTTCAGAAAACACTGAAGCTTTCTTT. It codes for CASSPSENTEAFF.

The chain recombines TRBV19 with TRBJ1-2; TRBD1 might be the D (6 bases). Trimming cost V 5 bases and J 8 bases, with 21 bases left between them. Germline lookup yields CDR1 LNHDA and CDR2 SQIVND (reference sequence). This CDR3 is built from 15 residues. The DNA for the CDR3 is TGTGCCAGTAGTGGGACCCATTTCTCAGGGGAGGGCTACACCTTC. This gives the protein CASSGTHFSGEGYTF.

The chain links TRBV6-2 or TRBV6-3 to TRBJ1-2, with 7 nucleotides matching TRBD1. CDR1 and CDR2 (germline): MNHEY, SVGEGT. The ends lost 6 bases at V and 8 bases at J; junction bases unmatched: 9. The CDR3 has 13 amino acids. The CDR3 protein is CASSQQGSHGYTF. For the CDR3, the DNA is TGTGCCAGCAGCCAACAGGGGTCACACGGCTACACCTTC.

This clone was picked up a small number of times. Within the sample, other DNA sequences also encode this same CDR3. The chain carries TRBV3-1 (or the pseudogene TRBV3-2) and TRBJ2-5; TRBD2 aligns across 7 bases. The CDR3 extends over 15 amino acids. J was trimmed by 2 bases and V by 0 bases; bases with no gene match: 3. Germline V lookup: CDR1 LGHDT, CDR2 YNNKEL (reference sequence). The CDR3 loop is CASSQDPGLQETQYF. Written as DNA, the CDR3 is TGTGCCAGCAGCCAAGATCCGGGACTACAAGAGACCCAGTACTTC.

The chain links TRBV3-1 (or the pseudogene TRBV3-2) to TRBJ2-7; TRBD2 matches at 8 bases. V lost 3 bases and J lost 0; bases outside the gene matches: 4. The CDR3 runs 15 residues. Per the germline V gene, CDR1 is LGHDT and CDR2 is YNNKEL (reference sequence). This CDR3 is CASSHSSGNSYEQYF. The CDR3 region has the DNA TGTGCCAGCAGCCATAGTAGCGGGAACTCCTACGAGCAGTACTTC.

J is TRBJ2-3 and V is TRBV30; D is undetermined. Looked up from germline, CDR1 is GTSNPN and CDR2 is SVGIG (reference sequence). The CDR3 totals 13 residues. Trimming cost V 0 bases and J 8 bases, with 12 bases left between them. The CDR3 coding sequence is TGTGCCTGGAGTGTATTAGCCCCTGCTACGCAGTATTTT. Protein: CAWSVLAPATQYF.

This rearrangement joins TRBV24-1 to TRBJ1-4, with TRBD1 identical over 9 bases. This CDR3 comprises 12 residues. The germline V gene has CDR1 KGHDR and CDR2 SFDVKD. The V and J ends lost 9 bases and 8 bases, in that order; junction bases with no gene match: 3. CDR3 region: CATSGTGEKLFF. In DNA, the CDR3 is TGTGCCACCTCCGGGACAGGGGAAAAACTGTTTTTT.

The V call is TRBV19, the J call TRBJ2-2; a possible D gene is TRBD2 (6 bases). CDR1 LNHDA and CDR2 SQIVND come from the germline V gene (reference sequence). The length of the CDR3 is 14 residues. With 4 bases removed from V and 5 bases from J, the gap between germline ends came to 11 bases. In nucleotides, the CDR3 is TGTGCCAGTAGTACGCGGGACGGTACCGGGGAGCTGTTTTTT. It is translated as CASSTRDGTGELFF.

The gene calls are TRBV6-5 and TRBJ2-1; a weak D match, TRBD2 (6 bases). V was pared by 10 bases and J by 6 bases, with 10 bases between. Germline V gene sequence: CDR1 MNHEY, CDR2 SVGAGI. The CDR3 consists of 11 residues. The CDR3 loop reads CAIRAGNEQFF. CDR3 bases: TGTGCCATCAGAGCGGGCAATGAGCAGTTCTTC.

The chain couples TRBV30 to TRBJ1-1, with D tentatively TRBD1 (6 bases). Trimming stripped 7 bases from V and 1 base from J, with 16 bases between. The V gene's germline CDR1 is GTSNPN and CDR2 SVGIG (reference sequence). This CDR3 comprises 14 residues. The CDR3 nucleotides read TGTGCCTTAGGACAGAGAGGGGGGAACACTGAAGCTTTCTTT. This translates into CALGQRGGNTEAFF.

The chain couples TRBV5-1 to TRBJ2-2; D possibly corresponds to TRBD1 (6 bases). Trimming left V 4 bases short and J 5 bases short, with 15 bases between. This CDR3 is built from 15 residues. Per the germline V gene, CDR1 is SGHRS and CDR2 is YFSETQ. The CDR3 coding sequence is TGCGCCAGCAGCCCCCTCGGGCAGGGGACCGGGGAGCTGTTTTTT. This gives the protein CASSPLGQGTGELFF.